A selection of T cell receptor beta chains follows, all from one sample in a study of sequential checkpoint blockade in melanoma. Produced via immunoSEQ multiplex PCR; TCRdb's table is partial and in-frame only. The table lists about 3,500 clones, about 22% of them singletons. This sample comprised tumor tissue (inferred from file names), obtained from a patient given nivolumab and ipilimumab in sequence. These receptors originate from a human patient with melanoma. Some clones in this sample may be carry-over from other donors' samples. Both conserved end residues are part of each CDR3. A D gene is named only where the DNA matches it firmly. Clone size is stated in some rows and not others, as once, few, many or a class when expanded.

V gene: TRBV5-1; clone size: .; J gene: TRBJ2-5; D gene: TRBD1; CDR3 protein: CASSGGTGGQETQYF; CDR3 DNA: TGCGCCAGCAGCGGAGGGACAGGGGGCCAAGAGACCCAGTACTTC
V gene: TRBV5-1; clone size: .; J gene: TRBJ2-7; D gene: TRBD2; CDR3 protein: CASSWGTSGGYEQYF; CDR3 DNA: TGCGCCAGCAGCTGGGGGACTAGCGGGGGTTACGAGCAGTACTTC
V gene: TRBV11-3; clone size: few; J gene: TRBJ1-2; D gene: TRBD1; CDR3 protein: CASSSQIQGAEGYTF; CDR3 DNA: TGTGCCAGCAGCTCCCAAATCCAGGGGGCGGAGGGCTACACCTTC
V gene: TRBV6-8; clone size: few; J gene: TRBJ2-7; D gene: TRBD2; CDR3 protein: CASSYILAGAYEQYF; CDR3 DNA: TGTGCCAGCAGTTACATCCTAGCGGGCGCCTACGAGCAGTACTTC
V gene: TRBV19; clone size: .; J gene: TRBJ1-2; D gene: .; CDR3 protein: CASSTQTRSSYGYTF; CDR3 DNA: TGTGCCAGTAGTACCCAGACACGGTCGAGCTATGGCTACACCTTC
V gene: TRBV6-8; clone size: medium-sized; J gene: TRBJ1-6; D gene: .; CDR3 protein: CASSLRGYNSPLHF; CDR3 DNA: TGTGCCAGCAGTCTCAGGGGCTATAATTCACCCCTCCACTTT
V gene: TRBV15; clone size: medium-sized; J gene: TRBJ1-6; D gene: .; CDR3 protein: CATSRDPENDSPLHF; CDR3 DNA: TGTGCCACCAGCAGAGATCCAGAGAACGATTCACCCCTCCACTTT
V gene: TRBV11-3; clone size: many; J gene: TRBJ2-1; D gene: TRBD2; CDR3 protein: CASSSGTSGGPRYNEQFF; CDR3 DNA: TGTGCCAGCAGCTCCGGGACTAGCGGGGGGCCTAGGTACAATGAGCAGTTCTTC
V gene: TRBV18; clone size: few; J gene: TRBJ2-7; D gene: TRBD1; CDR3 protein: CASSPGTGGTEQYF; CDR3 DNA: TGTGCCAGCTCACCGGGGACAGGGGGCACCGAGCAGTACTTC
V gene: TRBV11-3; clone size: medium-sized; J gene: TRBJ2-3; D gene: .; CDR3 protein: CASSLGQFPGADTQYF; CDR3 DNA: TGTGCCAGCAGCTTAGGACAGTTTCCCGGGGCAGATACGCAGTATTTT
V gene: TRBV4-1; clone size: .; J gene: TRBJ2-7; D gene: TRBD2; CDR3 protein: CASSQGRGRPYEQYF; CDR3 DNA: TGCGCCAGCAGCCAAGGGCGGGGGAGACCCTACGAGCAGTACTTC
V gene: TRBV15; clone size: .; J gene: TRBJ2-1; D gene: TRBD2; CDR3 protein: CATSRGGTSAYNEQFF; CDR3 DNA: TGTGCCACCAGCAGAGGGGGGACTAGCGCCTACAATGAGCAGTTCTTC
V gene: TRBV15; clone size: few; J gene: TRBJ2-1; D gene: TRBD1; CDR3 protein: CATAGQVNDNSNNEQFF; CDR3 DNA: TGTGCCACCGCGGGACAGGTAAACGACAACTCTAACAATGAGCAGTTCTTC
V gene: TRBV6-8; clone size: medium-sized; J gene: TRBJ1-1; D gene: .; CDR3 protein: CASNPSGGGEAFF; CDR3 DNA: TGTGCCAGCAACCCTTCCGGCGGGGGCGAAGCTTTCTTT
V gene: TRBV19; clone size: .; J gene: TRBJ2-3; D gene: TRBD1; CDR3 protein: CASSIDQTGTTDTQYF; CDR3 DNA: TGTGCCAGTAGTATAGATCAGACAGGGACCACAGATACGCAGTATTTT
V gene: TRBV6-8; clone size: few; J gene: TRBJ1-4; D gene: .; CDR3 protein: CASSYDTATNEKLFF; CDR3 DNA: TGTGCCAGCAGTTACGACACCGCAACTAATGAAAAACTGTTTTTT
V gene: TRBV6-8; clone size: .; J gene: TRBJ2-5; D gene: .; CDR3 protein: CASSSSTEVPKETQYF; CDR3 DNA: TGTGCCAGCAGTTCCTCGACTGAGGTCCCCAAAGAGACCCAGTACTTC
V gene: TRBV11-3; clone size: large; J gene: TRBJ1-5; D gene: .; CDR3 protein: CASSFRGYNQPQHF; CDR3 DNA: TGTGCCAGCAGCTTCAGGGGTTACAATCAGCCCCAGCATTTT
V gene: TRBV19; clone size: few; J gene: TRBJ2-4; D gene: .; CDR3 protein: CASKGRGLAKNIQYF; CDR3 DNA: TGTGCCAGTAAGGGAAGAGGGCTAGCCAAAAACATTCAGTACTTC
V gene: TRBV29-1; clone size: .; J gene: TRBJ2-2; D gene: TRBD2; CDR3 protein: CSVKQPGLNTGELFF; CDR3 DNA: TGCAGCGTTAAGCAACCGGGACTAAACACCGGGGAGCTGTTTTTT
V gene: TRBV9; clone size: many; J gene: TRBJ2-2; D gene: .; CDR3 protein: CASSFANTGELFF; CDR3 DNA: TGTGCCAGCAGCTTCGCGAACACCGGGGAGCTGTTTTTT
V gene: TRBV6-8; clone size: .; J gene: TRBJ1-2; D gene: .; CDR3 protein: CASSDRPCSRKTYGYTF; CDR3 DNA: TGTGCCAGCAGTGACCGTCCATGCTCTAGAAAGACCTATGGCTACACCTTC
V gene: TRBV16; clone size: .; J gene: TRBJ1-1; D gene: TRBD1; CDR3 protein: CASSLQGGTEAFF; CDR3 DNA: TGTGCCAGCAGCCTACAGGGGGGCACTGAAGCTTTCTTT
V gene: TRBV11-3; clone size: many; J gene: TRBJ1-2; D gene: TRBD1; CDR3 protein: CASSLRTGGNYGYTF; CDR3 DNA: TGTGCCAGCAGCCTCAGGACAGGGGGTAACTATGGCTACACCTTC
V gene: TRBV30; clone size: .; J gene: TRBJ1-1; D gene: .; CDR3 protein: CAWSHRGTEAFF; CDR3 DNA: TGTGCCTGGAGTCATCGGGGCACTGAAGCTTTCTTT
V gene: TRBV11-3; clone size: .; J gene: TRBJ2-4; D gene: TRBD2; CDR3 protein: CASSYSGGPNIQYF; CDR3 DNA: TGTGCCAGCAGCTATAGCGGGGGCCCAAACATTCAGTACTTC
V gene: TRBV6-8; clone size: medium-sized; J gene: TRBJ1-3; D gene: .; CDR3 protein: CASSYGRFDSGNTIYF; CDR3 DNA: TGTGCCAGCAGTTACGGCAGATTCGACTCTGGAAACACCATATATTTT
V gene: TRBV7-4; clone size: .; J gene: TRBJ1-5; D gene: .; CDR3 protein: CASSLDQDQPQHF; CDR3 DNA: TGTGCCAGCAGCTTAGATCAGGATCAGCCCCAGCATTTT
V gene: TRBV29-1; clone size: .; J gene: TRBJ2-1; D gene: .; CDR3 protein: CSIRGGTEKYNEQFF; CDR3 DNA: TGCAGCATTCGGGGAGGGACAGAAAAATACAATGAGCAGTTCTTC
V gene: TRBV10-1; clone size: .; J gene: TRBJ1-1; D gene: .; CDR3 protein: CASKGTPSSEAFF; CDR3 DNA: TGCGCCAGCAAAGGGACACCAAGTTCTGAAGCTTTCTTT
V gene: TRBV6-8; clone size: few; J gene: TRBJ1-2; D gene: .; CDR3 protein: CASSIRQGGTDGYTF; CDR3 DNA: TGTGCCAGCAGTATAAGGCAGGGCGGAACTGATGGCTACACCTTC